This entry features one T cell receptor (beta chain) sequence. The target of this receptor is not known. The sample holds no much larger clone one base away, and base qualities are not on file. The data stem from a study of T cell responses to AZD1222 COVID-19 vaccine (dated by TCRdb to the early 2020s). At the level of the whole study: AZD1222 recipients given second doses at about 4 weeks or at about 12 weeks were pooled, since spike-specific TCR depth and breadth were not found to differ between the two schedules. TCR sequencing was performed for about 250 trial participants, of whom roughly 200 were given two doses of AZD1222 and 26 were given two doses of MenACWY control vaccine. Trial participants were enrolled by age into subgroups of 18-55, 56-69 and 70-plus years, and about 150, 27 and 61 TCR-sequenced participants, respectively, were included in these subgroups.

What the study reported, not specific to this receptor: Conclusions about previously exposed vaccinees are limited, since just five to seven AZD1222 recipients were seropositive for SARS-CoV-2 at baseline. Vaccine-associated CD4 TCRs spanned the whole spike protein, with dominant responses in regions 160-218 and 743-854. No day 14 peak-response samples were available, so repertoires were characterized only after the peak T cell response. Epitopes outside the regions mutated in the B.1.351 and B.1.1.7 variants were reportedly recognized by nearly half of the unique spike-specific TCRs. Participants were mostly white British and included more females than males, and it was suggested by the authors that clonal diversity may have been underestimated. The 56-69-year group was small, and its depth increase did not reach significance, likely because of low power. After two AZD1222 doses, spike-specific TCR breadth and depth were significantly higher than at day 0 and than in MenACWY recipients.

CDR1 SQVTM and CDR2 ANQGSEA were looked up in the germline V gene. From cysteine to phenylalanine, the CDR3 is 14 amino acids long. Only the CDR3 DNA stays, 42 bases, in frame from base 1. The junction shows trimming of 5 bases on V and 3 bases on J, plus 16 bases between the germline ends. The CDR3 regions of human TCRbeta chains were analyzed by immunosequencing. The original pipeline was this. Repertoire TCRs were checked for matches against a reference library of SARS-CoV-2-specific TCRs that had been generated using the MIRA antigen-specificity platform. Breadth was defined as the fraction of unique TCRs that were SARS-CoV-2-associated, and depth was defined as the fraction of total T cells that were SARS-CoV-2-associated. Each spike-specific TCR was assigned to its reactive spike region and to a CD4 or CD8 class using the MIRA data. Log10-transformed breadth and depth values were compared by one-way ANOVA with Sidak's multiple comparisons tests. The table comes from immuneACCESS by way of TCRdb, which keeps in-frame sequences with V and J called. Part of the clones is missing from these tables; in studies checked, under half for an unresolved V gene and the rest for unknown reasons. V and J calls and clone size are copied from that table; D and trimming were computed from the DNA. This sample gives approximately 120,000 clones in total; less than 90% of them show up just once. Together, the top ten hold about 4.7% of the sample.

Per the publication, the time point label means: baseline before first vaccination. Vaccinee samples came from UK trials COV001 and COV002, including a single-blind randomized controlled phase 2/3 trial of AZD1222 (ChAdOx1 nCoV-19) in healthy adults. Trial participant PBMC samples were collected at day 0 and day 28 after the second dose for TCRbeta chain sequencing. Sequencing used peripheral blood, obtained on day 0 of AZD1222 vaccination. This receptor was identified in an adult in good health. The V and J genes are TRBV29-1 and TRBJ1-1; the D gene cannot be named for sure. CDR3 protein: CSVSPLLLDTEAFF. The DNA reads TGCAGCGTTTCACCACTCCTCTTGGACACTGAAGCTTTCTTT. Where the CDR3 stops, the reference TRBV29-1 and TRBJ1-1 genes take over; the full variable domain is SAVISQKPSRDICQRGTSLTIQCQVDSQVTMMFWYRQQPGQSLTLIATANQGSEATYESGFVIDKFPISRPNLTFSTLTVSNMSPEDSSIYLCSVSPLLLDTEAFFGQGTRLTVV.